A single sample is the source of the 32 T cell receptor beta chains below, sequenced in a study of blood T cell repertoires in COVID-19. The repertoire was sequenced with immunoSEQ multiplex PCR; TCRdb's copy has only in-frame clones and lacks some. The sample lists more than 200,000 clones, roughly 88% seen once, with under 1.5% in the top ten. Sequences were obtained from peripheral blood. These receptors originate from a woman in her forties who had recovered from COVID-19.

The V gene is TRBV5-1, the J gene TRBJ2-3; TRBD2 might be the D (5 bases). This CDR3 is 15 amino acids long. The germline V gene encodes CDR1 SGHRS and CDR2 YFSETQ. V was shortened by 2 bases and J by 0 bases, with 10 bases between the two germline ends. The CDR3 bases are TGCGCCAGCAGCTTAGCGGAAACTAGCACAGATACGCAGTATTTT. Protein product: CASSLAETSTDTQYF.

With respect to this clone: Given a much more abundant clone one base away, this may be a read error. The V call is TRBV6-5, the J call TRBJ1-1; 8 bases fit TRBD1. Germline V gives CDR1 MNHEY, CDR2 SVGAGI. The CDR3 is 14 amino acids. The CDR3 DNA follows: TGTGCCGGCAGTTACGACAGGGGCAACACTGAAGCTTTCTTT. It translates to CAGSYDRGNTEAFF.

The genes are TRBV24-1 and TRBJ1-4; D may be TRBD1 (6 bases). This CDR3 is 15 amino acids long. Trimming left V 4 bases short and J 3 bases short, with 11 bases between. CDR1 KGHDR and CDR2 SFDVKD come from the germline V gene. CDR3 loop: CATSDAQGPNEKLFF. The CDR3 DNA is TGTGCCACCAGTGACGCACAGGGCCCTAATGAAAAACTGTTTTTT.

This chain connects TRBV5-1 to TRBJ2-2; a weak D match, TRBD1 (6 bases). The CDR3 covers 15 residues. V was trimmed by 0 bases and J by 7 bases, leaving 13 bases between them. Germline V gene lookup returns CDR1 SGHRS and CDR2 YFSETQ. The CDR3 nucleotides are TGCGCCAGCAGCTTGGACAGGGCGGAGGTCGGGGAGCTGTTTTTT. This sequence encodes CASSLDRAEVGELFF.

The chain has TRBV9 and TRBJ1-6; TRBD1 aligns across 7 bases. The CDR3 covers 15 residues. Germline CDR1 reads SGDLS; CDR2 reads YYNGEE. Unmatched junction bases numbered 11, after V lost 4 bases and J lost 10 bases. CDR3 in amino acids: CASSPTGTVYSPLHF. DNA for the CDR3: TGTGCCAGCAGCCCAACCGGGACAGTTTACTCACCCCTCCACTTT. The full variable domain, in which reference TRBV9 and TRBJ1-6 provide the parts outside the CDR3, is DSGVTQTPKHLITATGQRVTLRCSPRSGDLSVYWYQQSLDQGLQFLIQYYNGEERAKGNILERFSAQQFPDLHSELNLSSLELGDSALYFCASSPTGTVYSPLHFGNGTRLTVT.

This clone was counted a single time. The chain uses TRBV7-9 and TRBJ1-1, with 10 bases that match TRBD1. CDR3 length: 16 residues. In germline, CDR1 is SEHNR, CDR2 FQNEAQ (reference sequence). J was trimmed by 1 base and V by 5 bases; bases with no gene match: 7. CDR3 protein: CASSRRDRGTNTEAFF. The DNA of the CDR3 is TGTGCCAGCAGCAGGAGGGACAGGGGAACGAACACTGAAGCTTTCTTT.

The chain joins TRBV3-1 (or the pseudogene TRBV3-2) to TRBJ1-5; D gene unclear. Germline V gives CDR1 LGHDT, CDR2 YNNKEL (reference sequence). Between the trimmed V and J ends, which lost 1 base and 5 bases, there was a span of 9 bases. CDR3 length: 14 amino acids. CDR3 loop: CASSQVLVDQPQHF. The DNA for the CDR3 is TGTGCCAGCAGCCAAGTACTCGTTGATCAGCCCCAGCATTTT.

The chain couples TRBV2 to TRBJ2-7; possible D gene TRBD2, 5 bases. Germline CDR1 is SNHLY and CDR2 is FYNNEI. V lost 4 bases and J lost 0, with 13 bases in between. The CDR3 covers 15 residues. The CDR3 DNA reads as TGTGCCAGCAGTGTCGAAGCCACTAGCTCCTACGAGCAGTACTTC. This gives the protein CASSVEATSSYEQYF.

This chain joins TRBV6-5 and TRBJ1-5; possibly TRBD1 for D (6 bases). V lost 7 bases and J lost 1, with 8 bases in between. CDR3 length: 13 residues. Germline loops: CDR1 MNHEY, CDR2 SVGAGI. CDR3 residues: CASTGQSNQPQHF. CDR3 sequence (DNA): TGTGCCAGCACTGGACAGAGCAATCAGCCCCAGCATTTT.

In its sample, this clone was seen once. V is TRBV7-9 and J is TRBJ2-2; D uncertain. V was cut by 3 bases and J by 5 bases, with 13 bases left in between. This CDR3 comprises 15 residues. CDR1 is SEHNR, CDR2 FQNEAQ, per germline (reference sequence). In DNA form, the CDR3 reads TGTGCCAGCAGCTTGCCCGGTATGTGGACCGGGGAGCTGTTTTTT. Residues: CASSLPGMWTGELFF. The full variable domain, completed using reference TRBV7-9 and TRBJ2-2, is DTGVSQNPRHKITKRGQNVTFRCDPISEHNRLYWYRQTLGQGPEFLTYFQNEAQLEKSRLLSDRFSAERPKGSFSTLEIQRTEQGDSAMYLCASSLPGMWTGELFFGEGSRLTVL.

To note about this clone: This same CDR3 is encoded by further DNA sequences in the sample. DNA for the CDR3: TGCGCCAGCAGCTTAGGACAGGGTTACAATGAGCAGTTCTTC. It encodes CASSLGQGYNEQFF. The V and J genes are TRBV5-1 and TRBJ2-1, with 8 nucleotides matching TRBD1. The CDR3 is 14 residues long. Germline trimming cut 2 bases from V and 4 bases from J; bases unmatched to any gene: 2. From germline, CDR1 is SGHRS and CDR2 YFSETQ.

This clone was counted between two and nine times. This chain links TRBV6-5 with TRBJ2-7; the match to TRBD1 covers 12 bases. The CDR3 spans 15 residues. With 4 bases clipped from V and 5 bases from J, the junction kept 6 bases outside the gene matches. In germline, CDR1 is MNHEY, CDR2 SVGAGI. The CDR3: CASSSPGTGGDEQYF. The CDR3 DNA is TGTGCCAGCAGTTCGCCCGGGACAGGGGGCGACGAGCAGTACTTC.

The rearrangement links TRBV9 to TRBJ1-1, with D possibly being TRBD1 (6 bases). With 0 bases removed from V and 4 bases from J, the gap between germline ends came to 13 bases. The CDR3 loop spans 15 amino acids. Germline assignment: CDR1 SGDLS and CDR2 YYNGEE. CDR3: CASSVDGGAVTEAFF. CDR3 coding DNA: TGTGCCAGCAGCGTAGATGGGGGGGCGGTCACTGAAGCTTTCTTT.

CDR3 coding DNA: TGTGCCAGCAGTGACCATAGCAGATTTCCGGGACAGGCCGTATACGAGCAGTACTTC. It encodes CASSDHSRFPGQAVYEQYF. The chain links TRBV6-4 to TRBJ2-7; 8 bases agree with TRBD1. The V gene end was trimmed by 2 bases and the J gene end by 4 bases; junction bases not matched to a gene: 19. Germline V lookup: CDR1 MRHNA, CDR2 SNTAGT. CDR3 size: 19 residues.

V and J are TRBV30 and TRBJ1-6; 10 bases line up with TRBD1. The CDR3 consists of 14 residues. Germline lookup yields CDR1 GTSNPN and CDR2 SVGIG (reference sequence). With 1 base clipped from V and 9 bases from J, the junction kept 3 bases outside the gene matches. CDR3 region: CAWSGGQGISPLHF. The CDR3 DNA reads as TGTGCCTGGAGTGGGGGACAGGGGATTTCACCCCTCCACTTT.

This chain links TRBV21-1 with TRBJ1-5; TRBD1 was called by the table and not checked on the DNA. TRBV21-1 constitutes a pseudogene. The CDR3 spans 14 residues. The DNA of the CDR3 is TGTGCCAGCAGCAAAGATCAGGGGAATCAGCCCCAGCATTTT. Translation: CASSKDQGNQPQHF.

This clone was observed a few times. The chain has TRBV10-3 and TRBJ1-1; D unclear. Germline V gene sequence: CDR1 ENHRY, CDR2 SYGVKD. The CDR3 totals 13 residues. The ends were cut back, 8 bases at V and 0 bases at J, with 10 bases in the middle. CDR3 residues: CAIGTEMNTEAFF. CDR3 in DNA: TGTGCCATCGGTACAGAGATGAACACTGAAGCTTTCTTT.

The V gene is TRBV10-1, the J gene TRBJ2-7; perhaps TRBD1 as D (6 bases). CDR3 length equals 12 residues. Trimming cost V 6 bases and J 9 bases, with 15 bases left between them. Per the germline V gene, CDR1 is WNHNN and CDR2 is SYGVQD (reference sequence). This CDR3 is CASRKTGIGQYF. CDR3 coding DNA: TGCGCCAGCAGGAAAACAGGGATCGGGCAGTACTTC.

J is TRBJ1-1 and V is TRBV28, with 11 bases identical to TRBD1. With V trimmed by 8 bases and J by 6 bases, 11 bases remained unmatched. This CDR3 has 15 amino acids. Looked up from germline, CDR1 is MDHEN and CDR2 is SYDVKM. The DNA for the CDR3 is TGTGCCAGCGAAACACCGCAGGGACAGGGGGCTGAAGCTTTCTTT. Its protein product is CASETPQGQGAEAFF. The full variable domain, completed using reference TRBV28 and TRBJ1-1, is DVKVTQSSRYLVKRTGEKVFLECVQDMDHENMFWYRQDPGLGLRLIYFSYDVKMKEKGDIPEGYSVSREKKERFSLILESASTNQTSMYLCASETPQGQGAEAFFGQGTRLTVV.

V is TRBV7-9 and J is TRBJ2-7; 7 nucleotides agree with TRBD2. The V segment lost 0 bases and the J segment 3 bases; nucleotides outside the gene matches: 5. The CDR3 sequence is 15 residues long. CDR1 SEHNR and CDR2 FQNEAQ come from the germline V gene (reference sequence). CDR3 sequence: CASSLAGRGRYEQYF. In nucleotides, the CDR3 is TGTGCCAGCAGCTTAGCGGGGAGGGGACGCTACGAGCAGTACTTC.

The rearrangement uses TRBV7-9 and TRBJ1-2; D perhaps matches TRBD1 (6 bases). This CDR3 spans 14 amino acids. The germline gives CDR1 SEHNR, CDR2 FQNEAQ (reference sequence). Trimming took off 5 bases at V and 6 bases at J, with 16 bases between the two ends. The CDR3 loop reads CASSPELGGDGYTF. The CDR3, as DNA: TGTGCCAGCAGCCCCGAACTAGGGGGTGATGGCTACACCTTC.

The CDR3 reads CASSWGDRGAGSPLHF. CDR3 coding DNA: TGCGCCAGCAGCTGGGGGGACAGGGGAGCGGGTTCACCCCTCCACTTT. This chain links TRBV5-1 with TRBJ1-6, with 10 bases lining up with TRBD1. The CDR3 is 16 residues long. Trimming cost V 3 bases and J 9 bases; bases outside gene matches: 9. Germline loops: CDR1 SGHRS, CDR2 YFSETQ.

The chain combines TRBV20-1 with TRBJ2-7; a possible D gene is TRBD1 (6 bases). The CDR3 length is 12 residues. Looked up from germline, CDR1 is DFQATT and CDR2 is SNEGSKA (reference sequence). With 6 bases removed from V and 3 bases from J, the gap between germline ends came to 12 bases. CDR3 protein: CSASMDSYEQYF. The DNA for the CDR3 is TGCAGTGCCAGTATGGACAGCTACGAGCAGTACTTC.

This rearrangement joins TRBV19 to TRBJ2-4, with D possibly matching TRBD1 (6 bases). This CDR3 is 20 amino acids long. Germline loops: CDR1 LNHDA, CDR2 SQIVND (reference sequence). Trimming took off 0 bases at V and 4 bases at J, with 25 bases between the two ends. CDR3 in DNA: TGTGCCAGTAGTATAGAACCCCAAAGCAATAAGGGGGAGTTGAAAAACATTCAGTACTTC. Translating gives CASSIEPQSNKGELKNIQYF.

The rearrangement joins TRBV5-1 to TRBJ2-1; D unresolved. Germline V CDR1 and CDR2: SGHRS, YFSETQ. The CDR3 totals 11 residues. The V and J ends lost 4 bases and 5 bases respectively, with 4 bases between them. CDR3 in amino acids: CASSPDNEQFF. CDR3 DNA: TGCGCCAGCAGCCCTGACAATGAGCAGTTCTTC.

This clone was seen only a few times. This sequence joins TRBV9 and TRBJ1-2; D not certain. Germline assignment: CDR1 SGDLS and CDR2 YYNGEE. CDR3 size: 17 residues. V was cut by 0 bases and J by 6 bases, with 21 bases left in between. In DNA, the CDR3 is TGTGCCAGCAGCGTAGATTCTTCAGCGGCGGGAAGGGATGGCTACACCTTC. Protein sequence: CASSVDSSAAGRDGYTF.

This chain connects TRBV13 to TRBJ2-7, with D maybe TRBD1 (6 bases). This CDR3 is 14 amino acids long. Germline-derived CDR1 and CDR2 are PRHDT and FYEKMQ (reference sequence). V was trimmed by 0 bases and J by 3 bases, leaving 9 bases between them. CDR3 DNA: TGTGCCAGCAGCTTAGGGACAGGCAACTACGAGCAGTACTTC. Its translation is CASSLGTGNYEQYF.

The chain couples TRBV4-3 to TRBJ1-2; D call uncertain. CDR3 length equals 13 residues. Germline loops: CDR1 LGHNA, CDR2 YSLEER. V lost 0 bases and J 7 bases, leaving 9 bases between the germline ends. CDR3 coding DNA: TGCGCCAGCAGCCAAGATGGGCAGTTTGGCTACACCTTC. Protein sequence: CASSQDGQFGYTF.

The chain uses TRBV18 and TRBJ1-6; no clear D gene. The CDR3 totals 15 residues. CDR1 and CDR2 from the germline V gene are KGHSH and LQKENI. Trimming left V 3 bases short and J 6 bases short, with 12 bases between. CDR3 residues: CASSPRGDSNSPLHF. DNA of the CDR3: TGTGCCAGCTCACCCCGGGGAGATTCTAATTCACCCCTCCACTTT.

This rearrangement joins TRBV13 to TRBJ2-3; 8 positions match TRBD2. This CDR3 region has 15 residues. Per germline, CDR1 PRHDT and CDR2 FYEKMQ (reference sequence). The V and J ends lost 1 base and 4 bases, in that order; junction bases with no gene match: 4. CDR3 coding DNA: TGTGCCAGCAGCTTAGCGGGGGGGCCCTCAGATACGCAGTATTTT. Its translation is CASSLAGGPSDTQYF.

This chain uses TRBV18 with TRBJ1-6, with a weak D call TRBD1 (5 bases). CDR1 is KGHSH and CDR2 is LQKENI in the germline V gene. The V end lost 9 bases, the J end lost 9 bases, and 18 bases lay between the germline ends. CDR3 length: 14 amino acids. The CDR3 nucleotides read TGTGCCAGTACAGGCGCCCCTCAAAGTTCACCCCTCCACTTT. Residues: CASTGAPQSSPLHF. The variable domain in full, completed from reference TRBV18 and TRBJ1-6, reads NAGVMQNPRHLVRRRGQEARLRCSPMKGHSHVYWYRQLPEEGLKFMVYLQKENIIDESGMPKERFSAEFPKEGPSILRIQQVVRGDSAAYFCASTGAPQSSPLHFGNGTRLTVT.

The rearrangement links TRBV5-6 to TRBJ2-5; TRBD1 agrees at 7 bases. The V gene's germline CDR1 is SGHDT and CDR2 YYEEEE. V dropped 4 bases and J dropped 5; count of bases not matched to a gene: 8. CDR3 length: 14 residues. The CDR3 loop reads CASSGTGVGETQYF. The CDR3, as DNA: TGTGCCAGCAGCGGCACAGGGGTTGGGGAGACCCAGTACTTC.